This TCR beta chain was documented in a study of OX40 agonist ivuxolimab in advanced cancers. This CDR3 contains 13 residues. V was trimmed by 4 bases and J by 6 bases, leaving 9 bases between them. The germline gives CDR1 SGHAT, CDR2 FQNNGV. Patients with a history of autoimmune disease or on systemic immunosuppression were excluded. The data were produced by immunoSEQ multiplex PCR, yet TCRdb's version contains in-frame clones alone and is incomplete. The sample holds 35,000 to 40,000 clones, 85% to 90% seen once. The source of this sequence is an adult with an advanced solid tumor such as melanoma, head and neck, liver or kidney cancer. Sample: CD4+ or CD8+ T cells sorted from blood, taken in a trial of the OX40 agonist ivuxolimab. The chain uses TRBV11-2 and TRBJ2-2, with unresolved D. DNA for the CDR3: TGTGCCAGCAGCTCAACTATAGCCGGGGAGCTGTTTTTT. Protein product: CASSSTIAGELFF.